One T cell receptor (beta chain) is described in this entry. What it binds is unknown. This entry comes from a study of T cell responses to AZD1222 COVID-19 vaccine. Regarding the study as a whole: Spike-specific TCR breadth and depth were elevated following two AZD1222 doses. Only after the peak T cell response were repertoires sampled. Clonal diversity may have been underestimated in mostly white British donors.

The CDR3 length is 13 residues. Germline CDR1 reads SGHRS; CDR2 reads YFSETQ. The ends were cut back, 5 bases at V and 7 bases at J, with 15 bases in the middle. TCRdb's copy holds only in-frame clones and misses some; the assay was immunoSEQ multiplex PCR. The data show approximately 160,000 clones, 93% seen once. The sample was peripheral blood, taken on day 0 of AZD1222 vaccination. The TCR originated in an adult in good health. The V call is TRBV5-1, the J call TRBJ1-1; perhaps TRBD1 as D (6 bases). The CDR3 nucleotides read TGCGCCAGCAGGGCGTGGGGGGGCGTTGAAGCTTTCTTT. Amino acid sequence: CASRAWGGVEAFF.